The 4 T cell receptor beta chains below come from one sample, sequenced in a study of shared clonotypes between healthy human individuals. Profiled with immunoSEQ multiplex PCR; TCRdb holds only in-frame clones, not every one. This table has 650,000 to 700,000 clones, around 91% appearing once. The specimen sequenced was memory CD8+ T cells from PBMCs. Indicated subset: CD45RO+ cells pooled with CCR7-negative TemRA cells. Source of these receptors: a man aged 18-30 years in good health. Some clones in this sample may be carry-over from other donors' samples.

The chain couples TRBV19 to TRBJ2-5, with D uncertain. V lost 5 bases and J 5 bases, leaving 15 bases between the germline ends. There are 14 residues in the CDR3. Germline V CDR1 and CDR2: LNHDA, SQIVND (reference sequence). The CDR3 region has the DNA TGTGCCAGTAGTTCCCCCGTCCCTGGGGAGACCCAGTACTTC. Translation gives CASSSPVPGETQYF.

DNA of the CDR3: TGTGCCAGCTCAAGCAGGGGACACACAGATACGCAGTATTTT. It is translated as CASSSRGHTDTQYF. V gene TRBV18 combines with J gene TRBJ2-3; D possibly corresponds to TRBD1 (6 bases). The germline gives CDR1 KGHSH, CDR2 LQKENI. V lost 5 bases to trimming and J lost 2 bases, with 11 bases between them. The length of the CDR3 is 14 residues. Drawing the rest from reference TRBV18 and TRBJ2-3, the complete variable domain is NAGVMQNPRHLVRRRGQEARLRCSPMKGHSHVYWYRQLPEEGLKFMVYLQKENIIDESGMPKERFSAEFPKEGPSILRIQQVVRGDSAAYFCASSSRGHTDTQYFGPGTRLTVL.

This clone showed up just a few times. V usage is TRBV30 and J usage is TRBJ1-4; D perhaps matches TRBD1 (5 bases). Between the trimmed V and J ends, which lost 2 bases and 5 bases, there was a span of 12 bases. The CDR3 has 14 amino acids. Germline CDR1 and CDR2: GTSNPN and SVGIG (reference sequence). CDR3 in amino acids: CAWSTGEGNEKLFF. The CDR3 nucleotides read TGTGCCTGGAGTACGGGGGAAGGGAATGAAAAACTGTTTTTT.

This chain's CDR3 is CASSPRQYEQYF. In nucleotides, the CDR3 is TGTGCCAGCAGCCCGCGCCAATACGAGCAGTACTTC. The chain couples TRBV11-2 to TRBJ2-7; D remains unclear. This CDR3 comprises 12 residues. Trimming cost V 5 bases and J 4 bases, with 9 bases left between them. Germline lookup yields CDR1 SGHAT and CDR2 FQNNGV.